A selection of T cell receptor beta chains follows, all from one sample in a study of shared clonotypes between healthy human individuals. Only in-frame clones appear in the TCRdb table, and some are missing; sequencing was by immunoSEQ multiplex PCR. This sample carries more than 1.2 million clones, approximately 98.5% of them seen once, and the ten largest clones take around 0.33%. Sequences were obtained from naive CD4+ T cells sorted from blood. These receptors were collected from a young man in good health. CDR3s include the opening cysteine and the closing phenylalanine or tryptophan. Each record gives: J gene, clone size, V gene, D gene, CDR3 protein, CDR3 DNA. A D gene is named only where the DNA matches it firmly. Clone size is stated in some rows and not others, as once, few, many or a class when expanded.

TRBJ1-5 | . | TRBV19 | . | CASSITGDQPQHF | TGTGCCAGTAGTATTACCGGAGATCAGCCCCAGCATTTT
TRBJ2-5 | . | TRBV7-2 | . | CASSLSRGIYETQYF | TGTGCCAGCAGCTTATCGAGGGGGATATATGAGACCCAGTACTTC
TRBJ2-7 | once | TRBV7-2 | . | CASSYDLDREGFYEQYF | TGTGCCAGCAGCTACGATTTGGACAGGGAGGGGTTTTACGAGCAGTACTTC
TRBJ1-2 | . | TRBV7-2 | . | CASSTRQVTNYGYTF | TGTGCCAGCAGCACCAGACAGGTGACTAACTATGGCTACACCTTC
TRBJ2-7 | . | TRBV18 | . | CASSSSSYEQYF | TGTGCCAGCTCATCGAGCTCCTACGAGCAGTACTTC
TRBJ2-2 | . | TRBV5-4 | TRBD2 | CASSLSSGRAGELFF | TGTGCCAGCAGCTTGAGTAGCGGGAGGGCCGGGGAGCTGTTTTTT
TRBJ2-3 | . | TRBV28 | TRBD2 | CASSLLAGGRVGQYF | TGTGCCAGCAGTTTACTAGCGGGAGGCCGGGTAGGGCAGTATTTT
TRBJ2-4 | once | TRBV6-1 | . | CASSEQTFNLQYF | TGTGCCAGCAGTGAACAAACGTTTAACCTTCAGTACTTC
TRBJ2-7 | . | TRBV10-1 | . | CASSEPTIRQRVSYEQYF | TGCGCCAGCAGTGAGCCCACCATCAGACAGAGAGTCTCCTACGAGCAGTACTTC
TRBJ2-6 | . | TRBV19 | TRBD1 | CASSSLGQGFTGANVLTF | TGTGCCAGTAGTAGTTTGGGACAGGGGTTTACTGGGGCCAACGTCCTGACTTTC
TRBJ2-1 | once | TRBV29-1 | TRBD2 | CSHLAGGFSYNEQFF | TGCAGTCATCTAGCGGGAGGGTTCTCCTACAATGAGCAGTTCTTC
TRBJ2-5 | . | TRBV6-5 | TRBD2 | CASSQTSEQETQYF | TGTGCCAGCAGCCAGACTAGCGAACAAGAGACCCAGTACTTC
TRBJ2-1 | . | TRBV9 | TRBD2 | CASSLPGGSYNEQFF | TGTGCCAGCAGCCTCCCGGGGGGTTCCTACAATGAGCAGTTCTTC
TRBJ2-4 | . | TRBV13 | . | CASSFGARGGRRKDIQYF | TGTGCCAGCAGCTTCGGAGCCCGGGGAGGACGGAGGAAGGACATTCAGTACTTC
TRBJ2-7 | . | TRBV10-3 | TRBD2 | CAISESLAGGASDEQYF | TGTGCCATCAGTGAGTCCCTAGCGGGAGGGGCTTCGGACGAGCAGTACTTC
TRBJ2-1 | . | TRBV11-2 | TRBD1 | CASSLRLDRGFDNEQFF | TGTGCCAGCAGCTTAAGGCTCGACAGGGGGTTCGACAATGAGCAGTTCTTC
TRBJ2-1 | once | TRBV7-8 | TRBD2 | CASSLGTSRDEQFF | TGTGCCAGCAGCTTAGGGACTAGCCGGGATGAGCAGTTCTTC
TRBJ2-7 | . | TRBV13 | . | CASSLKLTYEQYF | TGTGCCAGCAGCTTGAAACTAACCTACGAGCAGTACTTC
TRBJ1-3 | . | TRBV30 | . | CAWSATAYTIYF | TGTGCCTGGAGTGCGACAGCATACACCATATATTTT
TRBJ2-1 | . | TRBV7-2 | . | CASSLAGSSYNEQFF | TGTGCCAGCAGCTTAGCGGGGAGCTCCTACAATGAGCAGTTCTTC
TRBJ1-1 | . | TRBV10-1 | . | CASSSATGTEAFF | TGCGCCAGCAGTTCGGCCACGGGCACTGAAGCTTTCTTT
TRBJ2-2 | . | TRBV5-1 | . | CASSLSPLGTGELFF | TGCGCCAGCAGCTTGTCCCCTCTCGGCACCGGGGAGCTGTTTTTT
TRBJ2-5 | . | TRBV28 | TRBD1 | CASSPGQGAWETQYF | TGTGCCAGCAGCCCGGGACAGGGGGCTTGGGAGACCCAGTACTTC
TRBJ2-3 | . | TRBV2 | . | CASNGDFTDTQYF | TGTGCCAGCAACGGAGACTTCACAGATACGCAGTATTTT
TRBJ1-1 | . | TRBV11-1 | . | CASMAMGGHTEAFF | TGTGCCAGCATGGCGATGGGGGGTCACACTGAAGCTTTCTTT
TRBJ1-5 | . | TRBV23-1 | TRBD1 | CAALQGGQEAQPQHF | TGCGCAGCCCTTCAAGGAGGACAGGAGGCTCAGCCCCAGCATTTT
TRBJ1-5 | . | TRBV19 | TRBD1 | CASSNVGGQRHF | TGTGCCAGCTCAAACGTAGGGGGCCAGCGGCATTTT
TRBJ1-1 | . | TRBV5-5 | . | CASSPPPQGMNTEAFF | TGTGCCAGCAGCCCACCCCCCCAGGGGATGAACACTGAAGCTTTCTTT
TRBJ1-1 | . | TRBV5-1 | TRBD1 | CASSWGTATEAFF | TGCGCCAGCAGCTGGGGGACAGCCACTGAAGCTTTCTTT
TRBJ2-5 | . | TRBV5-1 | TRBD2 | CASSSGLAGDRETQYF | TGCGCCAGCAGCTCCGGACTAGCGGGAGATAGAGAGACCCAGTACTTC
TRBJ2-7 | . | TRBV7-2 | TRBD2 | CASSLGAGGPYEQYF | TGTGCCAGCAGCCTTGGAGCGGGAGGGCCCTACGAGCAGTACTTC
TRBJ1-1 | . | TRBV7-9 | TRBD1 | CASSARGTTGDEAFF | TGTGCCAGCAGCGCCCGCGGTACGACAGGGGATGAAGCTTTCTTT
TRBJ2-1 | . | TRBV18 | . | CASSPSGDEQFF | TGTGCCAGCTCACCATCCGGCGATGAGCAGTTCTTC
TRBJ1-1 | . | TRBV18 | . | CASSLQTGNTEAFF | TGTGCCAGCTCGCTACAGACAGGGAACACTGAAGCTTTCTTT
TRBJ1-5 | . | TRBV7-8 | . | CASSLQGTGNQPQHF | TGTGCCAGCAGCCTCCAAGGGACCGGCAATCAGCCCCAGCATTTT
TRBJ2-4 | . | TRBV11-2 | . | CASRAEAKNIQYF | TGTGCCAGCCGAGCGGAAGCCAAAAACATTCAGTACTTC
TRBJ2-1 | . | TRBV30 | . | CAWSVRRGLGEQFF | TGTGCCTGGAGTGTAAGGCGGGGGCTGGGTGAGCAGTTCTTC
TRBJ2-1 | . | TRBV19 | . | CATSQGVSSYNEQFF | TGTGCCACCTCACAAGGCGTTAGCTCCTACAATGAGCAGTTCTTC
TRBJ2-1 | once | TRBV18 | TRBD2 | CASSYVAGGNNEQFF | TGTGCCAGCTCATATGTAGCGGGAGGGAACAATGAGCAGTTCTTC
TRBJ2-1 | . | TRBV7-2 | . | CASSRQGRGDEQFF | TGTGCCAGCAGCCGACAGGGGAGGGGGGATGAGCAGTTCTTC
TRBJ2-3 | . | TRBV5-1 | TRBD2 | CASSLRTSGDSTDTQYF | TGCGCCAGCAGCCTCAGGACTAGCGGGGATAGCACAGATACGCAGTATTTT
TRBJ2-6 | . | TRBV7-9 | . | CASSLSRPGANVLTF | TGTGCCAGCAGCTTAAGCCGGCCTGGGGCCAACGTCCTGACTTTC
TRBJ1-4 | few | TRBV5-1 | TRBD1 | CASSLGQGGEKLFF | TGCGCCAGCAGCTTGGGACAGGGGGGTGAAAAACTGTTTTTT
TRBJ1-2 | . | TRBV29-1 | TRBD1 | CSVGPGQDFEGYTF | TGCAGCGTTGGTCCGGGACAGGACTTCGAAGGCTACACCTTC
TRBJ2-5 | once | TRBV9 | TRBD1 | CASSTYTGGETQYF | TGTGCCAGCAGCACCTACACAGGGGGAGAGACCCAGTACTTC
TRBJ2-1 | . | TRBV10-2 | . | CASRDPRGASYNEQFF | TGCGCCAGCAGGGATCCCAGGGGCGCGTCCTACAATGAGCAGTTCTTC
TRBJ2-3 | few | TRBV28 | . | CASSLMDTQYF | TGTGCCAGCAGTTTGATGGATACGCAGTATTTT
TRBJ2-7 | . | TRBV29-1 | . | CSVVGGTHEQYF | TGCAGCGTTGTTGGAGGGACCCACGAGCAGTACTTC
TRBJ2-7 | . | TRBV19 | . | CATRPGPGYSYEQYF | TGTGCCACCCGCCCCGGTCCGGGATACTCCTACGAGCAGTACTTC
TRBJ1-2 | . | TRBV7-9 | TRBD1 | CASSRLGQLYGYTF | TGTGCCAGCAGCCGGTTGGGACAGCTCTATGGCTACACCTTC
TRBJ1-5 | . | TRBV5-5 | . | CASSLTGLPQHF | TGTGCCAGCAGCTTGACAGGGTTGCCCCAGCATTTT
TRBJ1-5 | . | TRBV7-9 | . | CASSNSHQPQHF | TGTGCCAGCAGCAACAGCCATCAGCCCCAGCATTTT
TRBJ2-7 | . | TRBV5-1 | TRBD1 | CASSLRQGASEQYF | TGCGCCAGCAGCTTGCGTCAGGGGGCGAGCGAGCAGTACTTC
TRBJ1-1 | . | TRBV29-1 | TRBD1 | CSAEDRVMSTEAFF | TGCAGCGCGGAAGACAGGGTGATGAGCACTGAAGCTTTCTTT
TRBJ2-3 | . | TRBV5-6 | . | CASSQLGTEDTQYF | TGTGCCAGCAGCCAGCTAGGGACCGAAGATACGCAGTATTTT
TRBJ2-1 | . | TRBV5-4 | TRBD2 | CASSSPSGPSYNEQFF | TGTGCCAGCAGCTCTCCTAGCGGCCCCTCCTACAATGAGCAGTTCTTC
TRBJ2-7 | . | TRBV11-2 | . | CASSKTLQGGFNEQYF | TGTGCCAGCAGCAAGACCCTACAGGGAGGATTCAACGAGCAGTACTTC
TRBJ2-1 | . | TRBV10-1 | TRBD2 | CASSESDSGRWSNEQFF | TGCGCCAGCAGTGAGTCTGATAGCGGGAGGTGGAGCAATGAGCAGTTCTTC
TRBJ1-5 | . | TRBV5-1 | TRBD1 | CASSSGQGDSNQPQHF | TGCGCCAGCAGCTCGGGACAGGGCGATAGCAATCAGCCCCAGCATTTT
TRBJ1-1 | . | TRBV5-6 | . | CASSLDSRGGGNTEAFF | TGTGCCAGCAGCTTGGATAGCAGGGGAGGTGGTAATACTGAAGCTTTCTTT